What follows is one TCR beta chain and its context. Its antigen is not known. Trimming removed 6 bases from V and 5 bases from J; junction bases left unmatched: 8. CDR1 and CDR2 (germline): DFQATT, SNEGSKA (reference sequence). The CDR3 consists of 14 residues. This record comes from a study of CD8 T cells in ankylosing spondylitis. The study, taken as a whole, reports: Seven to nine highly homologous variants formed a TCR beta motif that appeared characteristic of ankylosing spondylitis blood.

In TCRdb, the 5' RACE reads were re-called with MiXCR into one record per CDR3 protein. Of approximately 400,000 distinct CDR3 sequences in the sample, roughly 26% are singletons; the top ten hold 0.85% to 1%. The origin of this receptor is a male donor with ankylosing spondylitis. Sequencing was carried out using blood, either unsorted or a sorted T cell fraction (not recorded which). This rearrangement joins TRBV20-1 to TRBJ2-3; 10 bases are shared with TRBD2. The CDR3 region has the DNA TGCAGTGCCCTGAGGCTAGCGGGAGAAGATACGCAGTATTTT. Its protein product is CSALRLAGEDTQYF.